These T cell receptor beta chains were read from a single sample in a study of shared clonotypes between healthy human individuals. Repertoires were generated with immunoSEQ multiplex PCR, while TCRdb's copy carries only in-frame clones and drops some. This sample has some 1,100,000 clones; approximately 78% occur once, and the top ten carry approximately 0.5%. Sequenced input: memory CD4+ T cells from PBMCs. These receptors originate from a man younger than 35 in good health. Some clones in this sample may be carry-over from other donors' samples. The CDR3 runs from the conserved cysteine through the conserved F or W. The order of the fields is J gene, D gene, clone size, V gene, CDR3 DNA, CDR3 protein. The D gene is left open where the match is weak. Rows may omit the clone size; those that give it use once, few, many or a size class.

>TRBJ1-2|.|once|TRBV6-1
TGTGCCAGCGTAACCTTCCGAGGCACTGGCTACACCTTC
CASVTFRGTGYTF
>TRBJ1-3|.|.|TRBV9
TGTGCCAGCAGCTATGACATTTTCTCTGGAAACACCATATATTTT
CASSYDIFSGNTIYF
>TRBJ1-2|TRBD1|.|TRBV18
TGTGCCAGCTCACCGTTCACTCCGCGCTCCGGGACAGACTATGGCTACACCTTC
CASSPFTPRSGTDYGYTF
>TRBJ1-2|TRBD1|.|TRBV6-1
TGTGCCAGCAGTTCCACGACAGGGCCAAACTATGGCTACACCTTC
CASSSTTGPNYGYTF
>TRBJ2-1|TRBD2|once|TRBV4-3
TGCGCCAGCAGCCACGGACTAGCGGGAGAGAGTGAGCAGTTCTTC
CASSHGLAGESEQFF
>TRBJ2-6|TRBD1|.|TRBV19
TGTGCCAGTATCAAAGAACGGGCAGGGGGCAATGGGGCCAACGTCCTGACTTTC
CASIKERAGGNGANVLTF
>TRBJ2-3|TRBD1|.|TRBV29-1
TGCAGCGTTGAATCTGCGCAGGGGGCTAAAGATACGCAGTATTTT
CSVESAQGAKDTQYF
>TRBJ2-2|TRBD2|once|TRBV27
TGTGCCAGCAGTTCTAACGTAGCGGGAGGTGACACCGGGGAGCTGTTTTTT
CASSSNVAGGDTGELFF
>TRBJ1-5|TRBD1|.|TRBV4-1
TGCGCCAGCAGCCTGGCCGGGACAGGAATGCAGCCCCAGCATTTT
CASSLAGTGMQPQHF
>TRBJ2-2|.|.|TRBV28
TGTGCCAGCCTGACCCCGGTAGGGGGAACCGGGGAGCTGTTTTTT
CASLTPVGGTGELFF
>TRBJ1-1|.|.|TRBV7-9
TGTGCCAGCAGCTTAGTGTGGGGGGGCACTGAAGCTTTCTTT
CASSLVWGGTEAFF
>TRBJ2-7|TRBD1|.|TRBV30
TGTGCCTGGAGTATAACCGGGACAGGGACCTACGAGCAGTACTTC
CAWSITGTGTYEQYF
>TRBJ2-5|TRBD2|few|TRBV9
TGTGCCAGCAGCGAGGGACTAGCGGGAGAGACCCAGTACTTC
CASSEGLAGETQYF
>TRBJ2-1|TRBD2|.|TRBV5-1
TGCGCCAGCAGCAACGGACTAGCGGGAGTAGGCTATGAGCAGTTCTTC
CASSNGLAGVGYEQFF
>TRBJ1-4|TRBD1|.|TRBV19
TGTGCCAGTTCCGGCGGTCGGGCAGGGGGCGGTGAAAAACTGTTTTTT
CASSGGRAGGGEKLFF
>TRBJ2-7|.|few|TRBV7-9
TGTGCCAGCAGCCCGACTTCATTGGTTTACGAGCAGTACTTC
CASSPTSLVYEQYF
>TRBJ1-5|.|once|TRBV28
TGTGCCAGCAGCACAGTCAGCTCCTTCAGGCCCCAGCATTTT
CASSTVSSFRPQHF
>TRBJ2-2|.|.|TRBV6-1
TGTGCCAGCAGTGAAGTAGGCAGGGAAGGCGGGGAGCTGTTTTTT
CASSEVGREGGELFF
>TRBJ1-2|.|few|TRBV7-2
TGTGCCAGCAGCTTTACGGGTTATGGCTACACCTTC
CASSFTGYGYTF
>TRBJ1-5|.|.|TRBV2
TGTGCCAGCAGCCGCAGGGTTAATCAGCCCCAGCATTTT
CASSRRVNQPQHF
>TRBJ1-5|TRBD1|.|TRBV4-1
TGCGCCAGCAGCCAGGGGATCAGGGGGCCTCAGCCCCAGCATTTT
CASSQGIRGPQPQHF
>TRBJ1-3|.|.|TRBV7-2
TGTGCCAGCAGCTCCTCACCTGGAAACACCATATATTTT
CASSSSPGNTIYF
>TRBJ1-3|.|.|TRBV10-3
TGTGCCATCGCTCGGGGGGGCGGAAACACCATATATTTT
CAIARGGGNTIYF
>TRBJ2-7|TRBD1|.|TRBV5-5
TGTGCCAGCAGGCCCGGGACAGGGGCCTTCGAGCAGTACTTC
CASRPGTGAFEQYF
>TRBJ2-3|.|many|TRBV27
TGTGCCAGCAGTCATCACAGGGACGGCACAGATACGCAGTATTTT
CASSHHRDGTDTQYF
>TRBJ2-3|TRBD2|.|TRBV30
TGTGCCTACCTAGGACTAGCCGAAAACACAGATACGCAGTATTTT
CAYLGLAENTDTQYF
>TRBJ2-3|.|.|TRBV19
TGTGCCACCAGGACTGGGAGCACAGATACGCAGTATTTT
CATRTGSTDTQYF
>TRBJ1-1|.|.|TRBV28
TGTGCCAGCAGTTTCCAGGAGGGGACTGAAGCTTTCTTT
CASSFQEGTEAFF
>TRBJ2-1|.|.|TRBV6-6
TGTGCCAGCAGTTACTCGTACAATGAGCAGTTCTTC
CASSYSYNEQFF
>TRBJ2-7|.|.|TRBV5-1
TGCGCCAGCAGCTTGTATGGGGGCCACGAGCAGTACTTC
CASSLYGGHEQYF
>TRBJ2-1|TRBD2|.|TRBV7-2
TGTGCCAGCCGAACGGGGGGTTACAATGAGCAGTTCTTC
CASRTGGYNEQFF
>TRBJ2-6|.|.|TRBV7-2
TGTGCCAGCAGCTTACTGGGGGGAAACGGTGGGGCCAACGTCCTGACTTTC
CASSLLGGNGGANVLTF
>TRBJ2-2|TRBD2|.|TRBV6-4
TGTGCCAGCAGTGAACTAGCGGGAGCCGGGGAGCTGTTTTTT
CASSELAGAGELFF
>TRBJ2-3|.|.|TRBV5-1
TGCGCCAGCAGCTCGGGCAACAGGGTAGATACGCAGTATTTT
CASSSGNRVDTQYF
>TRBJ2-7|.|.|TRBV21-1
TGTGCCAGCAGCCTACTCCCCGTCCGGGACCTTTACTTC
CASSLLPVRDLYF
>TRBJ1-1|.|few|TRBV27
TGTGCCAGCAGTTGGGCGGCCACCTTGAGCACTGAAGCTTTCTTT
CASSWAATLSTEAFF
>TRBJ1-5|.|.|TRBV6-5
TGTGCCAGCAGACATGACTCACGTAGCAATCAGCCCCAGCATTTT
CASRHDSRSNQPQHF
>TRBJ2-1|TRBD2|.|TRBV9
TGTGCCAGCAGCGTATACGGCGGGAGCAATGAGCAGTTCTTC
CASSVYGGSNEQFF
>TRBJ2-5|TRBD1|few|TRBV5-1
TGCGCCAGCAGCTCGGACAGGGCGCAAGAGACCCAGTACTTC
CASSSDRAQETQYF
>TRBJ2-1|TRBD2|.|TRBV2
TGTGCCAGCAGGTTGGGACTAGCGGAGTACAATGAGCAGTTCTTC
CASRLGLAEYNEQFF
>TRBJ1-1|.|.|TRBV5-1
TGCGCCAGCAGCTTGGGGGTATCCACTGAAGCTTTCTTT
CASSLGVSTEAFF
>TRBJ1-6|.|.|TRBV7-9
TGTGCCAGCACGTCACCCTCGGAAAACACCGGACAAACAAATTCACCCCTCCACTTT
CASTSPSENTGQTNSPLHF
>TRBJ1-5|.|once|TRBV28
TGTGCCTGGGGGCTTTACAATCAGCCCCAGCATTTT
CAWGLYNQPQHF
>TRBJ2-7|TRBD1|.|TRBV7-2
TGTGCCAGCAGACCAAACAGGGGGCCGTTATACGAGCAGTACTTC
CASRPNRGPLYEQYF
>TRBJ2-2|TRBD2|once|TRBV28
TGTGCCAGCAGCCAGAGCCGAGGCGGGAGGACCGGGGAGCTGTTTTTT
CASSQSRGGRTGELFF
>TRBJ1-1|.|.|TRBV6-5
TGTGCCAGCAGTTACCCCGGGGCGAACACTGAAGCTTTCTTT
CASSYPGANTEAFF
>TRBJ2-5|.|.|TRBV9
TGTGCCAGCAGCTCCGGGACCAACATATACCAAGAGACCCAGTACTTC
CASSSGTNIYQETQYF
>TRBJ2-1|.|.|TRBV9
TGTGCCAGCAGCGTAGAGATGACTCTCCCTGGGCCCTACAATGAGCAGTTCTTC
CASSVEMTLPGPYNEQFF
>TRBJ2-2|TRBD2|.|TRBV9
TGTGCCAGCAGCGTCTTATCTAGCGGTGCGAACACCGGGGAGCTGTTTTTT
CASSVLSSGANTGELFF
>TRBJ1-1|.|.|TRBV6-6
TGTGCCAGCAGAGGCCAGCGGACTGAAGCTTTCTTT
CASRGQRTEAFF
>TRBJ2-5|.|few|TRBV2
TGTGCCAGCAGCCCTCAAGAGACCCAGTACTTC
CASSPQETQYF
>TRBJ1-1|.|.|TRBV19
TGTGCCAGTACTATAAGACGAGGGCAGCAGAACACTGAAGCTTTCTTT
CASTIRRGQQNTEAFF
>TRBJ1-2|.|.|TRBV2
TGTGCCAGCAGTGGGGATCGATCGGGGGGCTACACCTTC
CASSGDRSGGYTF
>TRBJ2-7|.|.|TRBV7-8
TGTGCCAGCAGCGGAAGGGACGGTCCCTCCTACGAGCAGTACTTC
CASSGRDGPSYEQYF
>TRBJ1-1|.|.|TRBV5-1
TGCGCCAGCAATCAGTTCAGCCCCGGCCTCAACACTGAAGCTTTCTTT
CASNQFSPGLNTEAFF
>TRBJ2-1|.|.|TRBV5-1
TGCGCCAGCAGCCCCCTTCCCTCTTCGGCTAATGAGCAGTTCTTC
CASSPLPSSANEQFF
>TRBJ1-4|.|.|TRBV30
TGTGCCTGGAGTGCAGGAGTAGGAAAACTGTTTTTT
CAWSAGVGKLFF
>TRBJ2-7|.|.|TRBV7-3
TGTGCCAGCAGTTCCTCAAGAGCGGGTCTCGAGCAGTACTTC
CASSSSRAGLEQYF